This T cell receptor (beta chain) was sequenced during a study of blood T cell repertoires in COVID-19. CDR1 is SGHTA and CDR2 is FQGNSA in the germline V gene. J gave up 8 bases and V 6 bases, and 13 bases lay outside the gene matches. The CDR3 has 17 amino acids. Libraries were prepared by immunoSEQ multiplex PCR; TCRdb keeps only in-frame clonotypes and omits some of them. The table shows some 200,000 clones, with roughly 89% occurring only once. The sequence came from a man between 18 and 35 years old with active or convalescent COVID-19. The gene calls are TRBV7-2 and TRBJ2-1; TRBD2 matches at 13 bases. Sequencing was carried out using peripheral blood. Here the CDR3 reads CASRDGQGLAGYDEQFF. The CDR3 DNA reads TGTGCCAGCAGGGACGGTCAGGGACTAGCGGGGTACGATGAGCAGTTCTTC.